This T cell receptor (beta chain) was sequenced in a study of metastatic and nonmetastatic thyroid tumors. The germline V gene encodes CDR1 LNHDA and CDR2 SQIVND (reference sequence). The V end was cut by 3 bases, the J end by 0 bases, with 17 bases between. This CDR3 comprises 17 residues. TCRdb re-called the PCR reads with MiXCR. There are approximately 17,000 clones in the sample; roughly 27% occur only once, and approximately 13% lies in the top ten. Every patient was untreated before thyroid surgery. This TCR came from a female donor with papillary thyroid cancer or a benign thyroid nodule (not recorded which). Some clones in this sample may be carry-over from other donors' samples. The V gene is TRBV19, the J gene TRBJ1-2, with D possibly being TRBD1 (6 bases). Input material: adjacent normal tissue. The CDR3 DNA is TGTGCCAGTAGTATGCGGTACCTGTGGGGGCCTAACTATGGCTACACCTTC. Translating gives CASSMRYLWGPNYGYTF. The full variable domain, rest sourced from reference TRBV19 and TRBJ1-2, is DGGITQSPKYLFRKEGQNVTLSCEQNLNHDAMYWYRQDPGQGLRLIYYSQIVNDFQKGDIAEGYSVSREKKESFPLTVTSAQKNPTAFYLCASSMRYLWGPNYGYTFGSGTRLTVV.